Included here is one TCR beta chain sequence, with context. This clonotype was detected only a few times. Its antigen is unknown. Base qualities are not recorded, but no much larger clone differs from it by a single base. The CDR3 goes from the cysteine to the phenylalanine over 17 residues. CDR3 DNA only is kept here, 51 bases in frame from base 1. Trimming costs V 8 bases and J 5 bases, and their ends lie 22 bases apart. Reading the germline V gene (reference sequence) gives CDR1 MNHEY and CDR2 SMNVEV. The library was built by means of PCR. The instrument given in TCRdb is Illumina HiSeq 2500. Molecular barcoding was employed in the preparation of TCR libraries, with unique molecular identifiers being used to normalize TCRbeta repertoire quantification. TCRdb trimmed public reads at Q25 via fastp, called clones via MiXCR and kept in-frame beta chains. Every entry covers one CDR3 protein and lists the most common genes and DNA from its rows. A total of about 980,000 distinct CDR3 sequences appear in this sample, about 29% of them only once. The ten largest clones capture roughly 28% of the sample.

The treatment or condition tag for this specimen amounts to: allogeneic hematopoietic cell transplantation with graft depleted of TCRalphabeta T cells and CD19 B cells. TCRalphabeta/CD19-depleted allogeneic hematopoietic cell grafts were given to the transplant recipients, all of whom were children. The sample originates from a study of T-cell reconstitution after alpha-beta-depleted transplantation in children listed by TCRdb under 2016. Background for the entire study: Using TCR repertoire profiling, the study quantitatively followed how T-cell immune reconstitution unfolded in children after TCRalphabeta/CD19-depleted allogeneic hematopoietic cell transplantation.

General study outcomes and caveats: The frequencies of hyperexpanded clones fell over the following months, and after one year, T-cell counts and TCRbeta diversity were mostly attributed to newly produced T cells. In some patients, the high TCRbeta diversity seen at day 60 was put down to recipient T cells and intrathymic progenitors that had survived conditioning. The apparently early alphabetaT-cell count recovery about two months after transplant was reportedly dependent on only several hundred rapidly expanded clones derived from non-depleted graft cells.

The rearrangement combines TRBV27 with TRBJ2-6; tentative D gene TRBD1, with 6 bases matching. This receptor was taken from a boy in the first two years of life who had a stem cell transplant for SCID, so the T cells may come from the graft donor. This material consisted of PBMCs, mostly from graft donor cells, taken 360 days after TCRalphabeta/CD19-depleted stem cell transplant. CDR3 reads: CASGNRDNPLWANVLTF. At the DNA level, the sequence is TGTGCCAGCGGCAACCGGGACAATCCCCTCTGGGCCAACGTCCTGACTTTC.